This entry describes one T cell receptor (beta chain). A much larger clone differs from this one at a single base, so this may be a read error. The library came from three nested PCR rounds adapted from ARM-PCR protocols. TCRdb used MiXCR to reprocess the multiplex PCR reads, holding one entry per CDR3 protein. The sample holds 60,000 to 95,000 distinct CDR3 sequences; around four fifths are singletons and the top ten take over 9.5%. The sample belongs to a study of tumor and adjacent non-tumor tissue in lung cancer. Study summary: Approximately 4.2 million productive TCRbeta reads were obtained per sample on average.

Per the germline V gene, CDR1 is SNHLY and CDR2 is FYNNEI. The CDR3 is 14 amino acids. RNA was extracted from bulk tissue without any cell sorting. Between August and November 2014, newly diagnosed, chemotherapy-naive lung cancer patients underwent thoracic surgery in China. This TCR came from a woman in her 50s with non-small cell lung cancer. The chain combines TRBV2 with TRBJ1-2, with D maybe TRBD1 (5 bases). The material sequenced was lung tumor tissue. The chain's CDR3 is CASSGQGSLYGCTF. The CDR3 nucleotides are TGTGCCAGCAGTGGTCAGGGATCCCTATATGGCTGCACCTTC.